One sample yielded the 30 T cell receptor beta chains listed below, sequenced in a study of blood T cells in healthy people across ages. Primed by a sample-barcoded 5' primer and a J-beta primer mix, a second PCR proceeded for 7 to 11 cycles. Each CDR3 protein is one row after TCRdb ran MiXCR on the 5' RACE reads. The data contain about 940,000 distinct CDR3 sequences, under 50% of them singletons. The sequencing sample was made of blood. The receptors come from a man aged 25-40 years in good health.

This sequence joins TRBV12-3 or TRBV12-4 and TRBJ2-5; 9 bases are shared with TRBD1. With V trimmed by 8 bases and J by 1 base, 2 bases remained unmatched. This CDR3 has 13 residues. The CDR3 protein is CASEDRGQETQYF. In nucleotides, the CDR3 is TGTGCCAGCGAGGACAGGGGCCAAGAGACCCAGTACTTC.

This clonotype was counted between two and nine times. This chain joins TRBV6-2 or TRBV6-3 and TRBJ2-1; the D is unclear. The V end lost 4 bases, the J end lost 8 bases, and 9 bases lay between the germline ends. Germline CDR1 reads MNHEY; CDR2 reads SVGEGT. CDR3 length: 12 amino acids. Here the CDR3 reads CASSFEIYEQFF. CDR3 nucleotides: TGTGCCAGCAGTTTCGAGATTTATGAGCAGTTCTTC.

As DNA, the CDR3 is TGCGCCAGACTGGCGGGGAACACTGAAGCTTTCTTT. Amino acids: CARLAGNTEAFF. The V and J genes are TRBV5-1 and TRBJ1-1; unclear D gene. V was pared by 8 bases and J by 1 base, with 9 bases between. The V gene's germline CDR1 is SGHRS and CDR2 YFSETQ. The length of the CDR3 is 12 residues.

The chain joins TRBV29-1 to TRBJ2-7, with TRBD1 matching over 9 bases. Germline assignment: CDR1 SQVTM and CDR2 ANQGSEA. The trim removed 5 bases at V and 0 bases at J, leaving 2 bases unmatched. The CDR3 is 13 amino acids. CDR3 nucleotide sequence: TGCAGCGTTAGGACAGGGGACTCCTACGAGCAGTACTTC. Its protein is CSVRTGDSYEQYF.

The chain is built from TRBV6-5 and TRBJ2-4; a possible D gene is TRBD2 (7 bases). The J call is doubtful: the DNA matches TRBJ2-7 better. CDR1 MNHEY and CDR2 SVGAGI come from the germline V gene. The CDR3 covers 16 residues. The CDR3 here is CASSSPSGGAIYEQYF. DNA for the CDR3: TGTGCCAGCAGTTCCCCCTCGGGGGGCGCAATCTACGAGCAGTACTTC.

The J gene is TRBJ2-3, the V gene TRBV7-9; 10 bases map to TRBD1. CDR1 and CDR2 (germline): SEHNR, FQNEAQ (reference sequence). V dropped 4 bases and J dropped 4; count of bases not matched to a gene: 5. The CDR3 is 15 residues long. DNA for the CDR3: TGTGCCAGCAGCTCGGACAGGGGGTCCGCAGATACGCAGTATTTT. Translation gives CASSSDRGSADTQYF.

The chain employs TRBV6-5 and TRBJ1-2, with D perhaps TRBD1 (6 bases). This CDR3 has 13 amino acids. Germline loops: CDR1 MNHEY, CDR2 SVGAGI. Trimming removed 0 bases at V and 8 bases at J, with 10 bases between. The CDR3 loop is CASSYSAGVGYTF. The CDR3 region has the DNA TGTGCCAGCAGTTACTCGGCAGGGGTGGGCTACACCTTC.

In this sample, this clonotype turned up a few times. The rearrangement links TRBV29-1 to TRBJ2-2; the D is unclear. Germline V lookup: CDR1 SQVTM, CDR2 ANQGSEA. Trimming removed 3 bases from V and 4 bases from J, with 9 bases in between. The CDR3 spans 13 residues. The CDR3 region has the DNA TGCAGCGTTGATTGGCAGAGCACCGGGGAGCTGTTTTTT. Translation gives CSVDWQSTGELFF.

The chain uses TRBV4-1 and TRBJ2-1; D is undetermined. The CDR3 consists of 12 residues. Germline-derived CDR1 and CDR2 are MGHRA and YSYEKL. Trimming took 2 bases from V and 8 from J, leaving 7 bases between them. In nucleotides, the CDR3 is TGCGCCAGCAGCCAATTGATAGATGAGCAGTTCTTC. Translated: CASSQLIDEQFF.

This clonotype was found a few times. The V call is TRBV5-1, the J call TRBJ2-7, with D unclear. The length of the CDR3 is 13 residues. V shed 0 bases and J shed 4 bases, with 8 bases lying between them. Looked up from germline, CDR1 is SGHRS and CDR2 is YFSETQ. The chain's CDR3 is CASSLALGYEQYF. The DNA of the CDR3 is TGCGCCAGCAGCTTGGCTTTGGGGTACGAGCAGTACTTC.

This sequence joins TRBV4-2 and TRBJ2-7, with 8 bases that match TRBD1. Germline CDR1 reads LGHNA; CDR2 reads YNFKEQ. The CDR3 consists of 12 residues. DNA of the CDR3: TGTGCGAGGACAGGGTCGTTCTGGGAGCAGTACTTC. The encoded protein is CARTGSFWEQYF.

This chain's CDR3 is CASSFWDPGRNQPQHF. CDR3 bases: TGTGCCAGCAGTTTCTGGGACCCCGGTAGGAATCAGCCCCAGCATTTT. The chain has TRBV28 and TRBJ1-5; D perhaps matches TRBD1 (5 bases). In germline, CDR1 is MDHEN, CDR2 SYDVKM. The CDR3 consists of 16 residues. The V end was cut by 3 bases, the J end by 4 bases, with 16 bases between.

The chain links TRBV12-3 or TRBV12-4 to TRBJ2-7; maybe TRBD2 (6 bases). The assigned J gene may be wrong: the sequence end matches TRBJ2-5 better. The CDR3 extends over 15 amino acids. This chain's CDR3 is CANTLWEAGRETQYF. CDR3 sequence (DNA): TGTGCCAACACCCTCTGGGAGGCGGGGAGAGAGACCCAGTACTTC.

This sequence joins TRBV20-1 and TRBJ2-7; 8 nucleotides agree with TRBD1. The CDR3 has 16 amino acids. The ends lost 3 bases at V and 7 bases at J; junction bases unmatched: 17. From germline, CDR1 is DFQATT and CDR2 SNEGSKA (reference sequence). The chain's CDR3 is CSASYRDRIIFGEQYF. CDR3 nucleotides: TGCAGTGCTAGCTACCGGGACAGGATCATTTTCGGGGAGCAGTACTTC.

In its sample, this clonotype was seen a few times. The J gene is TRBJ2-1, the V gene TRBV30; no definite D call. The V gene's germline CDR1 is GTSNPN and CDR2 SVGIG (reference sequence). The V gene lost 0 bases and the J gene lost 6 bases, with 15 bases spanning the gap. This CDR3 is 15 amino acids long. CDR3: CAWSVSGGATNEQFF. Written as DNA, the CDR3 is TGTGCCTGGAGTGTTAGTGGCGGAGCGACCAATGAGCAGTTCTTC.

The chain links TRBV3-1 to TRBJ2-2; possibly TRBD1 for D (5 bases). The CDR3 sequence is 16 residues long. CDR1 is LGHDT, CDR2 YNNKEL, per germline (reference sequence). The V gene lost 0 bases and the J gene lost 4 bases, with 12 bases spanning the gap. The CDR3 reads CASSQERGLGTGELFF. The CDR3 region has the DNA TGTGCCAGCAGCCAAGAAAGGGGTCTAGGCACCGGGGAGCTGTTTTTT.

The chain combines TRBV29-1 with TRBJ1-2, with D perhaps matching TRBD1 (5 bases). Germline V gives CDR1 SQVTM, CDR2 ANQGSEA. The ends were cut back, 4 bases at V and 10 bases at J, with 13 bases in the middle. The CDR3 length is 11 residues. The CDR3 loop is CSVGGTEDYTF. CDR3 nucleotides: TGCAGCGTTGGGGGGACGGAGGACTACACCTTC.

V usage is TRBV6-4 and J usage is TRBJ2-2; 13 positions match TRBD2. Trimming at V came to 0 bases and at J to 6 bases, leaving 1 base not matched to a gene. CDR3 size: 16 residues. Germline CDR1 is MRHNA and CDR2 is SNTAGT. CDR3 nucleotides: TGTGCCAGCAGTGACTCGACTAGCGGGGGGCCCGGGGAGCTGTTTTTT. Translating gives CASSDSTSGGPGELFF.

The chain combines TRBV27 with TRBJ2-7, with a weak D call TRBD2 (5 bases). The CDR3 is 14 amino acids. Germline CDR1 and CDR2: MNHEY and SMNVEV (reference sequence). The V end lost 2 bases, the J end lost 3 bases, and 11 bases lay between the germline ends. The CDR3 loop is CASSLGFAGYEQYF. CDR3 sequence (DNA): TGTGCCAGCAGTTTAGGGTTTGCGGGCTACGAGCAGTACTTC.

This clonotype has only a few counts. V and J are TRBV20-1 and TRBJ2-3; the match to TRBD2 covers 10 bases. The CDR3 length is 17 residues. The V gene end was trimmed by 6 bases and the J gene end by 0 bases; junction bases not matched to a gene: 12. Germline CDR1 DFQATT, CDR2 SNEGSKA (reference sequence). The CDR3 here is CSAPGLAAHYSTDTQYF. DNA of the CDR3: TGCAGTGCGCCTGGACTAGCGGCACACTATAGCACAGATACGCAGTATTTT.

This clonotype was seen ten or more times. The chain combines TRBV20-1 with TRBJ2-5; TRBD1 matches 12 bases. The CDR3 spans 18 residues. V shed 2 bases, J shed 4 bases, and the junction held 14 bases outside the gene matches. Per the germline V gene, CDR1 is DFQATT and CDR2 is SNEGSKA (reference sequence). For the CDR3, the DNA is TGCAGTGCTAGAACCGGGTACATGGGACAGGGGGCTTTAGAGACCCAGTACTTC. The encoded protein is CSARTGYMGQGALETQYF.

This clonotype was counted only a few times. The V and J genes are TRBV6-1 and TRBJ2-1; TRBD1 might be the D (6 bases). V was pared by 1 base and J by 5 bases, with 15 bases between. Germline CDR1 and CDR2: MNHNS and SASEGT. The CDR3 runs 16 residues. The CDR3 sequence: CASSEVIGGADNEQFF. As DNA, the CDR3 is TGTGCCAGCAGTGAAGTTATTGGGGGCGCTGACAATGAGCAGTTCTTC.

This clonotype was detected a few times. V gene TRBV6-6 combines with J gene TRBJ2-7; TRBD1 agrees at 7 bases. V shed 4 bases, J shed 0 bases, and the junction held 9 bases outside the gene matches. Germline-derived CDR1 and CDR2 are MNHNY and SVGAGI (reference sequence). The CDR3 contains 16 residues. The CDR3 region has the DNA TGTGCCAGCAGTTTAGGACAGGAACCCAGCTCCTACGAGCAGTACTTC. It codes for CASSLGQEPSSYEQYF.

The genes are TRBV7-2 and TRBJ2-3, with 10 positions matching TRBD2. Germline-derived CDR1 and CDR2 are SGHTA and FQGNSA. Unmatched junction bases numbered 7, after V lost 5 bases and J lost 5 bases. This CDR3 is 15 amino acids long. The CDR3 loop is CASSAPGLALDTQYF. CDR3 bases: TGTGCCAGCAGCGCTCCGGGACTAGCGTTAGATACGCAGTATTTT. Full variable domain (missing parts from reference TRBV7-2 and TRBJ2-3): GAGVSQSPSNKVTEKGKDVELRCDPISGHTALYWYRQSLGQGLEFLIYFQGNSAPDKSGLPSDRFSAERTGGSVSTLTIQRTQQEDSAVYLCASSAPGLALDTQYFGPGTRLTVL.

This clonotype was counted a few times. This chain joins TRBV11-3 and TRBJ1-2; perhaps TRBD1 as D (5 bases). The CDR3 sequence is 15 residues long. Trimming shortened V by 3 bases and J by 4 bases, and 15 bases separated the two germline ends. Germline values: CDR1 SGHNT, CDR2 YENEEA. DNA for the CDR3: TGTGCCAGCAGCTTCGAACAGGACGATTTCTATGGCTACACCTTC. It codes for CASSFEQDDFYGYTF.

This clonotype was seen more than once but under ten times. The genes are TRBV28 and TRBJ2-1, with 10 positions matching TRBD2. The end of the DNA is better explained by TRBJ2-7, so the J call may be wrong. The CDR3 is made up of 18 amino acids. Germline-derived CDR1 and CDR2 are MDHEN and SYDVKM. The CDR3 spells CASSPPRSGGLSYNEQYF. The CDR3 DNA is TGTGCCAGCAGCCCGCCGCGTAGCGGGGGGCTCTCCTACAATGAGCAGTACTTC.

The V gene is TRBV7-2, the J gene TRBJ2-7, with D perhaps TRBD2 (5 bases). The CDR3 contains 14 residues. Germline V gene data show CDR1 as SGHTA and CDR2 as FQGNSA. The V end was cut by 5 bases, the J end by 3 bases, with 14 bases between. In DNA form, the CDR3 reads TGTGCCAGCAGCCCGACGGGCGACTACTACGAGCAGTACTTC. Translated: CASSPTGDYYEQYF.

The rearrangement links TRBV7-2 to TRBJ2-1; the match to TRBD2 covers 8 bases. V shed 7 bases, J shed 7 bases, and the junction held 6 bases outside the gene matches. This CDR3 has 13 residues. Germline CDR1 SGHTA, CDR2 FQGNSA. The CDR3 nucleotides read TGTGCCAGCAACCGCGGGGGGTGGAATGAGCAGTTCTTC. It encodes CASNRGGWNEQFF.

This clonotype has just a few counts. The J gene is TRBJ2-7, the V gene TRBV4-3; 7 nucleotides match TRBD2. This CDR3 spans 14 amino acids. The V gene end was trimmed by 0 bases and the J gene end by 3 bases; junction bases not matched to a gene: 2. Germline CDR1 and CDR2: LGHNA and YSLEER. CDR3 region: CASSQDGGIYEQYF. CDR3 nucleotide sequence: TGCGCCAGCAGCCAAGACGGGGGGATCTACGAGCAGTACTTC.

The CDR3 reads CSAPPTRGNEQFF. CDR3 DNA sequence: TGCAGTGCTCCCCCGACTCGCGGCAATGAGCAGTTCTTC. The gene calls are TRBV20-1 and TRBJ2-1; D unclear. This CDR3 has 13 residues. V gave up 5 bases and J gave up 6 bases, with 14 bases separating them. Germline V gene sequence: CDR1 DFQATT, CDR2 SNEGSKA (reference sequence).